This TCR beta chain was captured in a study of blood T cell repertoires in COVID-19. The germline gives CDR1 ENHRY, CDR2 SYGVKD. This CDR3 region has 16 residues. Losses at the gene ends were 4 bases for V and 5 bases for J; bases not matched to a gene: 11. Profiled with immunoSEQ multiplex PCR; TCRdb holds only in-frame clones, not every one. Among under 200,000 clones listed, around 80% were seen once. The chain employs TRBV10-3 and TRBJ2-5; 9 positions match TRBD1. Sequences were obtained from peripheral blood. The TCR originated in a man aged 70 or older with active or convalescent COVID-19. In DNA, the CDR3 is TGTGCCATCAGTGGAGGGGTCGGACAGGGGTCCGAGACCCAGTACTTC. Translated, it gives CAISGGVGQGSETQYF.